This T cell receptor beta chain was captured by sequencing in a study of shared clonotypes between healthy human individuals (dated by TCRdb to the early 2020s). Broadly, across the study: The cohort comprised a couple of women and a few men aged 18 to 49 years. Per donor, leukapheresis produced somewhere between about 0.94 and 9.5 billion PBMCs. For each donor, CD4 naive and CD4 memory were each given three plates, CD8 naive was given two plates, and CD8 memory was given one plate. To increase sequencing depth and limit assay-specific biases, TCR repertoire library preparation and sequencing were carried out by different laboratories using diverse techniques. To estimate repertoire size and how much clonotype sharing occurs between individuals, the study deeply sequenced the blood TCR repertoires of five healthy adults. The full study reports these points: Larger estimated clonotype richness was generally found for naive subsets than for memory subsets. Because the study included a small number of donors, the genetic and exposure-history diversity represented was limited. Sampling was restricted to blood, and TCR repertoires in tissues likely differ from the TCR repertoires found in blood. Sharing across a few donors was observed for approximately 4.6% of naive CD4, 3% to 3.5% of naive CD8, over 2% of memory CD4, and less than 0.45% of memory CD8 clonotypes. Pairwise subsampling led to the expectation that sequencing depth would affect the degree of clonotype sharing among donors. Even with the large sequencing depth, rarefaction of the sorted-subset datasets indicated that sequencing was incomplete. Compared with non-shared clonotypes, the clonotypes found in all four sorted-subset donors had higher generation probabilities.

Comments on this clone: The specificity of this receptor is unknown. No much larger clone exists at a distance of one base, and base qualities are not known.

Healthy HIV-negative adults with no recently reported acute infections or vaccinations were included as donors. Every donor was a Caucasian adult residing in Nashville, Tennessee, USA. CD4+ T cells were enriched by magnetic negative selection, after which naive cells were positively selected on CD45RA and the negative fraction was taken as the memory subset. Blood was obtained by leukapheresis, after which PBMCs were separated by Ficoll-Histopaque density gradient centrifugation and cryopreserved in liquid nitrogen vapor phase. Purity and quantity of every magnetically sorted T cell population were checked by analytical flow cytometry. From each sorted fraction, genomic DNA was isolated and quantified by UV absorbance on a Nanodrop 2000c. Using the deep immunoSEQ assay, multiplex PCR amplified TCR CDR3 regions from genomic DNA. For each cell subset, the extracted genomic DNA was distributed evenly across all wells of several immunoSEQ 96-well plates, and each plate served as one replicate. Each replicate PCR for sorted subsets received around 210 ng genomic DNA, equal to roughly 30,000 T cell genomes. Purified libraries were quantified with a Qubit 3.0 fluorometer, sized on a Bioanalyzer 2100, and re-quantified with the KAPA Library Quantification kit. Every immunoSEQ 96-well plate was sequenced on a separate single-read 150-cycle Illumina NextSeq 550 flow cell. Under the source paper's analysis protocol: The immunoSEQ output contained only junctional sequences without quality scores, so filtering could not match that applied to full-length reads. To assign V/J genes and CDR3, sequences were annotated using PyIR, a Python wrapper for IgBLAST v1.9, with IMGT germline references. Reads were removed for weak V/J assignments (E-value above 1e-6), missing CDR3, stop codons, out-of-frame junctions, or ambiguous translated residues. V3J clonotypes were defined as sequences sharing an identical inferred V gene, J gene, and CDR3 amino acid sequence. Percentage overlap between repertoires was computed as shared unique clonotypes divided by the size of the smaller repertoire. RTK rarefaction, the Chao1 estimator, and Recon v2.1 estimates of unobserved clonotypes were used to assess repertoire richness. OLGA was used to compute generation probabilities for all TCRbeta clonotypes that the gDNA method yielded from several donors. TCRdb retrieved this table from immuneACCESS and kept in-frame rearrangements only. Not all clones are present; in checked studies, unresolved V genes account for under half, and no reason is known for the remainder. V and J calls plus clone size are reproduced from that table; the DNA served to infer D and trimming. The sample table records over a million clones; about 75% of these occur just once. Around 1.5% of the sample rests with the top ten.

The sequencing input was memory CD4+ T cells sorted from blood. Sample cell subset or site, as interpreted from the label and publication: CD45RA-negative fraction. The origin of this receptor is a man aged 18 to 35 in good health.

The CDR3 region has the sequence CSVERTSQETQYF. The DNA sequence is TGCAGCGTTGAACGGACTAGCCAAGAGACCCAGTACTTC. The sequence is built from TRBV29-1 and TRBJ2-5; a stretch of 7 junction bases matches TRBD2. Here V drops 2 bases and J drops 1 base, and the junction holds 1 base not matched to any gene. The CDR3 starts with the cysteine, ends with the phenylalanine, and has 13 residues. The entry retains the CDR3 DNA only, 39 bases that are in frame from base 1. CDR1 and CDR2, looked up from the germline V gene, are SQVTM and ANQGSEA.